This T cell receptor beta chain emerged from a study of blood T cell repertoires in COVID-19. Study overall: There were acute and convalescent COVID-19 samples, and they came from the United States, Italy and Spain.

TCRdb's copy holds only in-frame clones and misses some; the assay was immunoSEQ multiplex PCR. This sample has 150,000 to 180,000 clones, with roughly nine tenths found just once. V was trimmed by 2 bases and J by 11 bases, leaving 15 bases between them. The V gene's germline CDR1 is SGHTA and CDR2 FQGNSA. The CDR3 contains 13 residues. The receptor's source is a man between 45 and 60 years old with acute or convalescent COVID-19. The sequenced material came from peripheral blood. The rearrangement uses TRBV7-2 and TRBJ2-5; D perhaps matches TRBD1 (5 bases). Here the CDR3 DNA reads TGTGCCAGCAGCTTATCATTTACAGGAACGCAGTACTTC. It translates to CASSLSFTGTQYF.